This T cell receptor beta chain was profiled in a study of blood T cell repertoires in COVID-19. V dropped 2 bases and J dropped 1 base, with 8 bases sitting between them. This CDR3 has 14 residues. From germline, CDR1 is MGHRA and CDR2 YSYEKL. Profiling relied on immunoSEQ multiplex PCR, and the TCRdb table lists in-frame clones only, not all of them. The sample consists of around 120,000 clones, approximately 90% of them appearing once. This TCR was sampled from a man between 45 and 60 years old with acute or convalescent COVID-19. The material sequenced was peripheral blood. The chain carries TRBV4-1 and TRBJ1-1; D unclear. The CDR3 region has the DNA TGCGCCAGCAGCCAATGGCAGGAGAACACTGAAGCTTTCTTT. This codes for CASSQWQENTEAFF.